Reported below is one TCR beta chain. The CDR3 runs 14 residues. Germline V gene lookup returns CDR1 SNHLY and CDR2 FYNNEI. Trimming pared 5 bases from V and 3 bases from J, leaving 14 bases between. This entry is derived from a study of shared clonotypes between healthy human individuals. Study-level background: The donor pool was made up of two women and three men aged 18 to 49.

The protocol was immunoSEQ multiplex PCR, while the TCRdb copy is restricted to in-frame clones and leaves out a portion. In the table there are approximately 940,000 clones, 70% to 85% of which are singletons. This chain links TRBV2 with TRBJ2-7, with a tentative D call TRBD1 (5 bases). Sequenced input: memory CD4+ T cells sorted from blood. Subset given: CD45RA-negative fraction. The source of this sequence is a man younger than 35 in good health. The CDR3 region is CASSYRFSLYEQYF. As DNA, the CDR3 is TGTGCCAGCAGTTACAGGTTCTCCCTCTACGAGCAGTACTTC.